These 10 T cell receptor beta chains were sequenced from one sample in a study of T cell repertoires in cytomegalovirus infection. Using its own MiXCR run on the reads, TCRdb lists one record per CDR3 protein. This sample has about 180,000 distinct CDR3 sequences, with about 15% found just once. The sequenced material came from CD8+ T cells from PBMCs. All receptors derive from a human donor in good health (CMV status not recorded). Some clones in this sample may be carry-over from other donors' samples.

This clonotype was seen ten or more times. The rearrangement joins TRBV7-2 to TRBJ2-6; D not resolved. Trimming removed 4 bases at V and 3 bases at J, with 7 bases between. CDR1 SGHTA and CDR2 FQGNSA come from the germline V gene. This CDR3 region has 14 residues. Here the CDR3 reads CASSSDFGANVLTF. CDR3 DNA sequence: TGTGCCAGCAGCTCCGACTTTGGGGCCAACGTCCTGACTTTC.

This sequence joins TRBV11-2 and TRBJ1-1; D is perhaps TRBD1 (5 bases). CDR3 length equals 15 residues. V lost 0 bases and J lost 1, with 9 bases in between. The V gene's germline CDR1 is SGHAT and CDR2 FQNNGV. The CDR3 here is CASSLEMTENTEAFF. Written as DNA, the CDR3 is TGTGCCAGCAGCTTAGAGATGACAGAGAACACTGAAGCTTTCTTT.

This clonotype was found a few times. The chain joins TRBV6-1 to TRBJ2-3; 8 bases agree with TRBD1. The CDR3 is 18 amino acids. V lost 3 bases and J lost 1; bases outside the gene matches: 12. The germline CDR1 and CDR2 sequences are MNHNS and SASEGT. CDR3 protein: CASSEDPGQGIGTDTQYF. CDR3 nucleotides: TGTGCCAGCAGTGAGGATCCAGGACAGGGAATCGGCACAGATACGCAGTATTTT.

This clonotype has a handful of counts. V gene TRBV7-9 combines with J gene TRBJ2-7; TRBD1 aligns across 12 bases. The CDR3 has 18 residues. Germline CDR1 is SEHNR and CDR2 is FQNEAQ (reference sequence). After removal of 2 bases from V and 3 bases from J, the junction contained 11 bases not matched to a gene. DNA of the CDR3: TGTGCCAGCAGCTTAAACCTTCCGGGACAGGGGGCTGACTACGAGCAGTACTTC. It is translated as CASSLNLPGQGADYEQYF.

J is TRBJ2-3 and V is TRBV20-1; a weak D match, TRBD2 (6 bases). This CDR3 region has 20 residues. Trimming cost V 0 bases and J 0 bases, with 25 bases left between them. The germline CDR1 and CDR2 sequences are DFQATT and SNEGSKA (reference sequence). As DNA, the CDR3 is TGCAGTGCTAGAGATTTGGTTTTAGGGTCCCCGGGGACTAGCACAGATACGCAGTATTTT. As protein: CSARDLVLGSPGTSTDTQYF.

This clonotype occurred a few times. The chain joins TRBV19 to TRBJ1-5; D gene ambiguous. V was cut by 5 bases and J by 4 bases, with 12 bases left in between. The CDR3 is made up of 14 amino acids. Germline V CDR1 and CDR2: LNHDA, SQIVND (reference sequence). CDR3: CASSPRRRNQPQHF. The CDR3 DNA reads TGTGCCAGTAGTCCGCGTCGGAGGAATCAGCCCCAGCATTTT.

V usage is TRBV7-9 and J usage is TRBJ2-7; 8 bases line up with TRBD1. Germline V gene sequence: CDR1 SEHNR, CDR2 FQNEAQ (reference sequence). After removal of 5 bases from V and 5 bases from J, the junction contained 8 bases not matched to a gene. This CDR3 has 14 amino acids. The CDR3, as DNA: TGTGCCAGCAGCACCGGGACAGGAGGGGACGAGCAGTACTTC. It is translated as CASSTGTGGDEQYF.

The table lists this clonotype with a few counts. The genes are TRBV28 and TRBJ2-7; D is possibly TRBD2 (6 bases). V dropped 5 bases and J dropped 9 bases, with 20 bases sitting between them. The germline gives CDR1 MDHEN, CDR2 SYDVKM. CDR3 length: 14 amino acids. CDR3 amino acids: CASSMIREITPQYF. CDR3 bases: TGTGCCAGCAGTATGATCCGGGAGATTACCCCGCAGTACTTC. Combining the CDR3 with reference TRBV28 and TRBJ2-7 gives the whole variable domain DVKVTQSSRYLVKRTGEKVFLECVQDMDHENMFWYRQDPGLGLRLIYFSYDVKMKEKGDIPEGYSVSREKKERFSLILESASTNQTSMYLCASSMIREITPQYFGPGTRLTVT.

As to this clonotype: A junction boundary mismatches the germline segment, possibly from a read error. This chain joins TRBV6-1 and TRBJ1-2; D is unclear. Per the germline V gene, CDR1 is MNHNS and CDR2 is SASEGT. This CDR3 comprises 10 residues. The CDR3 here is CASSEVPETF. The DNA of the CDR3 is TGTGCCAGCAGTGAAGTACCTGAGACTTTC.

This chain uses TRBV9 with TRBJ2-1; TRBD2 matches at 8 bases. The CDR3 is 14 residues long. With 3 bases clipped from V and 3 bases from J, the junction kept 2 bases outside the gene matches. CDR1 and CDR2 from the germline V gene are SGDLS and YYNGEE. The CDR3 DNA follows: TGTGCCAGCAGCGATGCGGGGGGCTACAATGAGCAGTTCTTC. Translated, it gives CASSDAGGYNEQFF. Full variable domain (outside the CDR3, taken from reference TRBV9 and TRBJ2-1): DSGVTQTPKHLITATGQRVTLRCSPRSGDLSVYWYQQSLDQGLQFLIQYYNGEERAKGNILERFSAQQFPDLHSELNLSSLELGDSALYFCASSDAGGYNEQFFGPGTRLTVL.